This passage covers 23 T cell receptor beta chains from one sample sequenced in a study of tumor and adjacent non-tumor tissue in lung cancer. Three rounds of nested PCR, following a modified ARM-PCR protocol, produced the TCRbeta library. TCRdb re-called the multiplex PCR reads with MiXCR, one entry per CDR3 protein. The sample carries over 100,000 distinct CDR3 sequences, roughly 80% recorded once. No cell sorting was done before RNA was extracted from the tissue. Sequenced sample: lung tumor tissue. The receptors were gathered from an older woman with non-small cell lung cancer.

This clonotype was seen just once. One junction end disagrees with the germline gene, perhaps due to a read error. The chain joins TRBV6-5 to TRBJ2-1; 7 bases fit TRBD1. The germline CDR1 and CDR2 sequences are MNHEY and SVGAGI. The CDR3 is 15 amino acids. The CDR3 is CASSPGQATPNKQFF. CDR3 DNA: TGTGCCAGCAGCCCCGGACAGGCCACTCCCAATAAGCAGTTCTTC.

As regards this clonotype: The germline gene is not matched at one end of the junction; a read error may be the cause. The chain couples TRBV29-1 to TRBJ1-1; the D gene is possibly TRBD1 (5 bases). The CDR3 runs 13 residues. CDR1 SQVTM and CDR2 ANQGSEA come from the germline V gene. The CDR3: CSVSRDLNNEAFF. The CDR3 nucleotides read TGCAGCGTTAGTAGGGACCTGAACAATGAAGCTTTCTTT.

The rearrangement joins TRBV15 to TRBJ2-3; D is undetermined. V was cut by 8 bases and J by 3 bases, with 18 bases left in between. The CDR3 has 15 amino acids. Germline V CDR1 and CDR2: LNHNV, YYDKDF (reference sequence). CDR3 sequence reads: CATSHGSGYTDTQYF. The CDR3 DNA is TGTGCCACCTCCCACGGGTCGGGCTATACAGATACGCAGTATTTT.

The gene calls are TRBV12-3 or TRBV12-4 and TRBJ2-3; the match to TRBD2 covers 7 bases. The CDR3 spans 16 residues. The ends lost 4 bases at V and 3 bases at J; junction bases unmatched: 10. As DNA, the CDR3 is TGTGCCAGCAGTTCAAGCGGGATAGGGGCTACAGATACGCAGTATTTT. The encoded protein is CASSSSGIGATDTQYF.

This clonotype occurred once. The junction shows a germline mismatch at one end, possibly a read error. This chain links TRBV29-1 with TRBJ2-7; the match to TRBD2 covers 7 bases. Looked up from germline, CDR1 is SQVTM and CDR2 is ANQGSEA. This CDR3 is built from 14 residues. CDR3 sequence: CRVDSGTGSYEQYF. The CDR3 nucleotides read TGCAGAGTTGACAGCGGGACTGGATCCTACGAGCAGTACTTC.

This chain connects TRBV5-1 to TRBJ1-5; D is ambiguous. Trimming pared 4 bases from V and 4 bases from J, leaving 12 bases between. The CDR3 totals 14 residues. Germline CDR1 is SGHRS and CDR2 is YFSETQ. CDR3 DNA: TGCGCCAGCAGCCCGGGTGTAGGTAATCAGCCCCAGCATTTT. This sequence encodes CASSPGVGNQPQHF.

Notes on this clonotype: The junction and the germline gene differ at one end; a read error may be behind it. The J gene is TRBJ1-1, the V gene TRBV11-2; possibly TRBD1 for D (6 bases). Per germline, CDR1 SGHAT and CDR2 FQNNGV. This CDR3 is built from 13 residues. The CDR3, as DNA: TGTACCAGTGTTGAAACAGGGACCACTGAAGCTTTCTTT. Translated: CTSVETGTTEAFF.

About this clonotype: An end of the junction differs from the germline gene, which may be a read error. The rearrangement uses TRBV12-3 or TRBV12-4 and TRBJ1-5; tentatively, D is TRBD1 (5 bases). This CDR3 comprises 17 residues. CDR3 residues: CASNLAGGTWLNQPQHF. The CDR3 coding sequence is TGTGCCAGCAATTTAGCGGGGGGAACATGGCTCAATCAGCCCCAGCATTTT.

The V and J genes are TRBV4-3 and TRBJ2-3; 13 bases are a match to TRBD2. The junction had 7 bases not matched to a gene; V was cut back by 0 bases and J by 10 bases. The CDR3 spans 16 residues. Looked up from germline, CDR1 is LGHNA and CDR2 is YSLEER. The CDR3 DNA follows: TGCGCCAGCAGCCAAGAGCAGACTAGCGGGAGGAGGGCGCAGTATTTT. This sequence encodes CASSQEQTSGRRAQYF.

Note on this clonotype: Compared with germline, one end of the junction differs, possibly owing to a read error. The V call is TRBV6-1, the J call TRBJ2-3, with unresolved D. CDR3 length: 13 residues. Germline assignment: CDR1 MNHNS and CDR2 SASEGT. CDR3 loop: CASSRLIPDMQYF. The CDR3 DNA is TGTGCCAGCAGTCGACTCATCCCAGATATGCAGTATTTT.

This clonotype was detected a few times. V usage is TRBV10-3 and J usage is TRBJ1-5; D is unresolved. Trimming removed 4 bases at V and 0 bases at J, with 4 bases between. CDR3 size: 13 residues. CDR1 ENHRY and CDR2 SYGVKD come from the germline V gene. CDR3 DNA sequence: TGTGCCATCAGTGTGCGTAGCAATCAGCCCCAGCATTTT. Residues: CAISVRSNQPQHF.

Remarks on this clonotype: One junction end does not reproduce the germline sequence, and a read error may be involved. The chain recombines TRBV4-2 with TRBJ2-6; D not resolved. This CDR3 contains 16 residues. CDR1 is LGHNA and CDR2 is YNFKEQ in the germline V gene. This CDR3 reads CASSQEEGTGTNVLTF. In nucleotides, the CDR3 is TGTGCCAGCAGTCAAGAGGAAGGAACTGGGACCAACGTCCTGACTTTC.

About this clonotype itself: One base away lies a much larger clone, so this may be a sequencing read error. The chain links TRBV4-3 to TRBJ2-7; no clear D gene. The CDR3 extends over 14 amino acids. Trimming removed 0 bases at V and 7 bases at J, with 13 bases between. The V gene's germline CDR1 is LGHNA and CDR2 YSLEER. The chain's CDR3 is CASSQEMVFPEQYF. The CDR3 region has the DNA TGCGCCAGCAGCCAAGAAATGGTTTTTCCAGAGCAGTACTTC.

With regard to this clonotype: A read error may be the cause here, since a much bigger clone is one base away. The chain combines TRBV6-2 or TRBV6-3 with TRBJ2-7, with unresolved D. The V end lost 6 bases, the J end lost 5 bases, and 11 bases lay between the germline ends. The CDR3 is made up of 12 amino acids. CDR1 is MNHEY, CDR2 SVGEGT, per germline. The CDR3 loop is CASREANHEQYF. The CDR3 region has the DNA TGTGCCAGCAGGGAAGCGAATCACGAGCAGTACTTC.

With respect to this clonotype: One end of the junction varies from germline; a read error may be responsible. This chain uses TRBV6-1 with TRBJ1-5; possible D gene TRBD1, 6 bases. This CDR3 is 15 amino acids long. Germline loops: CDR1 MNHNS, CDR2 SASEGT. The chain's CDR3 is CASSDVDRNHQPQHF. For the CDR3, the DNA is TGCGCCAGCAGTGATGTCGACAGGAATCATCAGCCCCAGCATTTT.

Concerning this clonotype: Being one base from a much bigger clone, this may be a read error. The rearrangement uses TRBV5-6 and TRBJ2-3; TRBD2 agrees at 12 bases. Germline V gene data show CDR1 as SGHDT and CDR2 as YYEEEE. This CDR3 spans 16 amino acids. CDR3 protein: CASSSPLAGGPNTEYF. The CDR3 DNA follows: TGTGCCAGCAGCAGTCCTCTAGCGGGGGGGCCGAATACGGAGTATTTT.

In regard to this clonotype: Germline is not matched at one junction end, which may reflect a read error. V usage is TRBV4-3 and J usage is TRBJ1-6; possible D gene TRBD1, 6 bases. Per the germline V gene, CDR1 is LGHNA and CDR2 is YSLEER. The CDR3 spans 15 residues. The CDR3 nucleotides are TGCACCAGCAGCCAAGAGTGCGGGGGCCGAGCACCCCTCCACTTT. Its protein product is CTSSQECGGRAPLHF.

The genes are TRBV11-3 and TRBJ1-1; D gene uncertain. Germline V gene lookup returns CDR1 SGHNT and CDR2 YENEEA. V shed 5 bases and J shed 3 bases, with 10 bases lying between them. The CDR3 is 13 residues long. DNA of the CDR3: TGTGCCAGCAGCCTTAAGTTGGACACTGAAGCTTTCTTT. Its protein is CASSLKLDTEAFF.

A note on this clonotype: One end of the junction varies from germline; a read error may be responsible. The chain recombines TRBV11-2 with TRBJ1-1, with a tentative D call TRBD1 (6 bases). This CDR3 region has 15 residues. Germline CDR1 reads SGHAT; CDR2 reads FQNNGV. The chain's CDR3 is CANSFDPSGVTEAFF. Here the CDR3 DNA reads TGTGCCAACAGCTTTGATCCCTCAGGGGTAACTGAGGCTTTCTTT.

For this clonotype: One end of the junction varies from germline; a read error may be responsible. The chain recombines TRBV6-1 with TRBJ1-6; tentatively, D is TRBD1 (5 bases). There are 17 residues in the CDR3. CDR1 and CDR2 (germline): MNHNS, SASEGT. CDR3 protein: CVSSWGLSGSEESPLHF. The CDR3 DNA sequence: TGTGTCAGCTCGTGGGGACTCTCAGGGAGCGAAGAATCACCCCTCCACTTT.

On this clonotype: This CDR3 fails to terminate in the conserved phenylalanine or tryptophan, so it likely reflects a read error. This sequence joins TRBV4-1 and TRBJ2-3; D tentatively reads TRBD1 or TRBD2 (6 bases each). The CDR3 contains 17 residues. The germline gives CDR1 MGHRA, CDR2 YSYEKL. Here the CDR3 DNA reads TGCGCCAGCAGCCAAGGGGGGGCAGGGGAAGGCACAGATATGCAGTATTGT. It codes for CASSQGGAGEGTDMQYC.

Remarks on this clonotype: At one end the junction does not follow the germline gene, possibly because of a read error. The gene calls are TRBV20-1 and TRBJ2-2; 7 nucleotides match TRBD1. This CDR3 has 12 amino acids. In germline, CDR1 is DFQATT, CDR2 SNEGSKA (reference sequence). The CDR3 reads CSANGHTGELFF. In nucleotides, the CDR3 is TGCAGTGCTAATGGACATACAGGGGAGCTGTTCTTT.

Regarding this clonotype: This CDR3 fails to terminate in the conserved phenylalanine or tryptophan, so it likely reflects a read error. The DNA is omitted, as the CDR3 cannot be located on it reliably, and the CDR3 follows TCRdb's listing. This chain connects TRBV14 to TRBJ2-1; TRBD1 is taken as the D call from the table, unchecked against the DNA. The CDR3 spans 15 residues, counting both ends. The germline gives CDR1 SGHDN, CDR2 FVKESK. CDR3 residues: CASSRWTGIYNEQLL.